This T cell receptor (beta chain) was sequenced for a study of T-cell memory formation after mild COVID-19. Study at large: Across donors, TCR clusters were largely donor specific. General observations from the study: Later expanders leaned CD4+, whereas clones that contracted between day 15 and 85 were balanced CD4/CD8. Mostly located in CM and EM were contracting CD4+ clones, with contracting CD8+ clones located in EMRA.

For this clonotype: The antigen is undetermined.

Constant-segment primers and 5'RACE yielded cDNA libraries for TCR alpha and TCR beta, each carrying sample barcodes and UMIs. MiXCR, run by TCRdb on the 5' RACE reads, gives a single entry per CDR3 protein. This table has 550,000 to 700,000 distinct CDR3 sequences, roughly 18% appearing once. Germline CDR1 is KGHSH and CDR2 is LQKENI. This CDR3 spans 15 amino acids. Unmatched junction bases numbered 8, after V lost 3 bases and J lost 8 bases. The clonotype originates from an adult woman who had mild COVID-19 (a few samples of this study predate the infection). Cell type and time point are not known. The J gene is TRBJ2-1, the V gene TRBV18; TRBD1 agrees at 9 bases. Sequenced material: PBMCs or a T cell subset sorted from them (not recorded which). As DNA, the CDR3 is TGTGCCAGCTCACCCGGGACAGGGAGCCACGATGAGCAGTTCTTC. Protein sequence: CASSPGTGSHDEQFF.